These T cell receptor beta chains were read from a single sample in a study of PD-1 blockade in classical Hodgkin lymphoma. Sequenced by immunoSEQ multiplex PCR; TCRdb stores in-frame clones only, minus some. The data hold around 26,000 clones, with roughly 76% observed a single time. Sequencing used CD4+ T cells from blood, obtained before the fourth cycle of nivolumab. The receptors originated from a human donor with classical Hodgkin lymphoma. The conserved cysteine and the conserved F or W are not part of the CDR3 here. Each record gives: J gene, V gene, CDR3 protein.

>TRBJ1-2|TRBV2
ASSARTVSYT
>TRBJ1-1|TRBV19
ASSDRTGTEAF
>TRBJ2-7|TRBV19
ASSPLAGDSYEQY
>TRBJ1-5|TRBV6-5
ASRKQALTDQPQH
>TRBJ2-1|TRBV11-3
ASSPLPYNEQF
>TRBJ2-7|TRBV6-6
ASSYFHREGEQY
>TRBJ1-2|TRBV6-5
ASSQGALYDYT
>TRBJ1-5|TRBV19
ASSIQGINQPQH
>TRBJ1-2|TRBV19
ASSTGRANYGYT
>TRBJ1-2|TRBV18
ASSPGTGAKYGYT
>TRBJ1-4|TRBV5-1
ASSLITGANEKLF
>TRBJ1-3|TRBV28
ASSLLSGPFSGNTIY
>TRBJ2-2|TRBV2
ASNQQRIGELF
>TRBJ1-4|TRBV19
ASSSRPLRRLF
>TRBJ2-7|TRBV7-6
ASSPRAGETYEQY
>TRBJ1-1|TRBV27
ASSLQGNRGANTEAF
>TRBJ2-7|TRBV4-3
ASSQVTGGYEQY
>TRBJ2-1|TRBV6-5
ASSYFGSSYNEQF
>TRBJ1-5|TRBV6-6
ASSYWARGQPQH
>TRBJ2-7|TRBV10-3
AISEGTGGAEQY
>TRBJ1-4|TRBV29-1
SVRSGDNEKLF
>TRBJ2-5|TRBV12-5
ASGTDPVKTQY
>TRBJ2-4|TRBV18
ASSPPSSGGAGGKNIQY
>TRBJ1-4|TRBV2
ASSLRRSATNEKLF
>TRBJ1-5|TRBV6-5
ASRQDRTVGPQH
>TRBJ1-6|TRBV27
ASTKGGLNSPLH
>TRBJ2-1|TRBV9
ASSVVGEHNEQF
>TRBJ1-2|TRBV6-5
ASSQDRFHHGYT
>TRBJ1-1|TRBV29-1
SATGQGKDEAF
>TRBJ2-2|TRBV11-3
ASSLGEDPII
>TRBJ1-3|TRBV5-1
ASSPFGGSGNTIY
>TRBJ2-3|TRBV9
ASSQFDTQY
>TRBJ1-2|TRBV5-4
ASSLGGTYGYT
>TRBJ1-1|TRBV19
ASSITPTHSMAFNTEAF
>TRBJ2-7|TRBV19
ASMESGGRLEQY
>TRBJ1-2|TRBV6-6
ASNPGQGNYGYT
>TRBJ1-1|TRBV7-9
ASSQGQGEAF
>TRBJ1-6|TRBV7-9
ASSLIAGVNSPLH
>TRBJ2-5|TRBV19
ASSRASGGQETQY
>TRBJ2-5|TRBV28
ASSFAPSGDIQETQY
>TRBJ1-1|TRBV6-5
ASRRQGHNTEAF
>TRBJ1-6|TRBV7-2
ASSRGTGEFSPLH
>TRBJ1-1|TRBV7-2
ASRPTGPGGEAF
>TRBJ2-3|TRBV7-2
ASSFDTGSDTQY
>TRBJ2-7|TRBV25-1
ASSGAGSPYEQY
>TRBJ1-5|TRBV19
ASSIFAREEQPQH
>TRBJ1-5|TRBV19
ASSVNPGARQPQH
>TRBJ2-5|TRBV28
ASSQGGYQETQY
>TRBJ1-1|TRBV6-5
ASRKTGAHTEAF
>TRBJ2-7|TRBV6-5
ASSPGDLGGYEQY
>TRBJ1-3|TRBV5-6
ASSFTGVYSGNTIY